This T cell receptor beta chain was documented in a study of cytomegalovirus exposure and HLA in healthy donors. Study results and caveats: Accurate prediction of HLA-A and HLA-B alleles (for most subjects) was reportedly achieved from TCR beta sequences. It was approximately 160 TCR beta chains that were listed as cytomegalovirus-associated. Indistinguishability led to the exclusion of some V segments, TRBV6-2 and TRBV6-3 included.

The CDR3 runs to 13 residues. Per germline, CDR1 SGHTA and CDR2 FQGNSA. V lost 4 bases, J lost 7 bases, and 4 bases stayed unmatched. On this clone: The antigen remains unidentified.

In the PCR, 60 Vbeta and 13 Jbeta primers were used. The method was immunoSEQ multiplex PCR; TCRdb's version includes in-frame clones alone and lacks a portion of them. The sample has about 140,000 clones, more than 70% seen once. The sequence came from a man between 35 and 55 years old in good health and CMV-seronegative. The sample consisted of PBMCs. The rearrangement joins TRBV7-2 to TRBJ2-1; the match to TRBD2 covers 7 bases. In DNA form, the CDR3 reads TGTGCCAGCAGCTCCCCCGGGAGGAATGAGCAGTTCTTC. Translation: CASSSPGRNEQFF.